At least ten counts were recorded for the clone carrying this T cell receptor (beta chain). Its antigen is still unknown. Scientists amplified the TCR beta CDR3 regions from RNA transcripts. An initial RT-PCR round employing HTBI primers preceded a second-round multiplex PCR. TCRdb fed the multiplex PCR reads into MiXCR, producing one record per CDR3 protein. The sample has roughly 350,000 distinct CDR3 sequences, about a sixth seen once. This entry is derived from a study of Graves' ophthalmopathy and Graves' hyperthyroidism. Study conclusions and caveats: In blood, most expanded thyroid clonotypes above 0.001 frequency were also detected. The model's ophthalmopathy progression predictions had just under 71% sensitivity and just under 75% specificity.

The V gene's germline CDR1 is DFQATT and CDR2 SNEGSKA (reference sequence). This CDR3 has 13 amino acids. The ends were cut back, 0 bases at V and 11 bases at J, with 16 bases in the middle. In this cohort's terms, stable hyperthyroidism meant no ophthalmopathy by 18 months of follow-up. The hyperthyroidism patients had a new diagnosis of under 2 months' duration and were aged 18 to 65. The V gene is TRBV20-1, the J gene TRBJ1-1, with TRBD1 as a possible D gene (5 bases). The sample consisted of peripheral blood. This TCR was sampled from an adult woman with stable Graves' hyperthyroidism. The CDR3 reads CSARDSGGDDAFF. CDR3 nucleotides: TGCAGTGCTAGAGATTCAGGAGGGGATGATGCTTTCTTT.